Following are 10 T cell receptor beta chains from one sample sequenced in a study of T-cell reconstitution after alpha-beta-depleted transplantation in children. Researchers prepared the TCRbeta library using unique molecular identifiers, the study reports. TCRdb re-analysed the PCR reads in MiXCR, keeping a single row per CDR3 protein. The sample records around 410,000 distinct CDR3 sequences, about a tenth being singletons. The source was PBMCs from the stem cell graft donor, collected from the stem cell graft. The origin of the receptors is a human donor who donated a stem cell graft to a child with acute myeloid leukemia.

The CDR3 nucleotides read TGTGCCATCAGTGAGGTAGCGGGAGGGCCGGGGGAGACCCAGTACTTC. Translation gives CAISEVAGGPGETQYF. V is TRBV10-3 and J is TRBJ2-5, with TRBD2 matching 11 bases. This CDR3 spans 16 amino acids. In germline, CDR1 is ENHRY, CDR2 SYGVKD. V shed 2 bases, J shed 5 bases, and the junction held 7 bases outside the gene matches.

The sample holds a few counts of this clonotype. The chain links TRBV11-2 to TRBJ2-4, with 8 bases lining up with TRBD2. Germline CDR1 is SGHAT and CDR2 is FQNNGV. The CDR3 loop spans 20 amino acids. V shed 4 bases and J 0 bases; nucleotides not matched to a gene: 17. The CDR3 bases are TGTGCCAGCAGCTCCCATCAGGGGCGGGAGGCCCTATTAGCCAAAAACATTCAGTACTTC. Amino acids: CASSSHQGREALLAKNIQYF.

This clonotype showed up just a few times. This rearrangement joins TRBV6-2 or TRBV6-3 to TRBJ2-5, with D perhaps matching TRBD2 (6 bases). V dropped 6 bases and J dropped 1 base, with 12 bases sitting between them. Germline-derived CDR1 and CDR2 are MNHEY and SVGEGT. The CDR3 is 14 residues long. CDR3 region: CASSQLALQETQYF. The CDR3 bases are TGTGCCAGCAGCCAACTAGCACTCCAAGAGACCCAGTACTTC.

Written as DNA, the CDR3 is TGCAGCGTGAGGGGACTAGCGGGAGACACCGGGGAGCTGTTTTTT. This translates into CSVRGLAGDTGELFF. This chain joins TRBV29-1 and TRBJ2-2; 14 nucleotides align to TRBD2. The CDR3 contains 15 residues. Per germline, CDR1 SQVTM and CDR2 ANQGSEA. With V trimmed by 6 bases and J by 3 bases, 3 bases remained unmatched.

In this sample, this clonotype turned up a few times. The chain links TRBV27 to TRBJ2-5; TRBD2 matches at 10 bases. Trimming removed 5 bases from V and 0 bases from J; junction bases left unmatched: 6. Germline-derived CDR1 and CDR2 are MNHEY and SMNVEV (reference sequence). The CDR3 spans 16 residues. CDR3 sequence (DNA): TGTGCCAGCAGTGAACTAGCGGGACCGTACCAAGAGACCCAGTACTTC. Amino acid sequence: CASSELAGPYQETQYF.

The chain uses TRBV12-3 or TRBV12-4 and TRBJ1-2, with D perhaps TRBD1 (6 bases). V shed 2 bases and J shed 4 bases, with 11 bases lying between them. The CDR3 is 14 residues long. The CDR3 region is CASSLMSTGYGYTF. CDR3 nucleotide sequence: TGTGCCAGCAGTTTAATGTCGACAGGCTATGGCTACACCTTC.

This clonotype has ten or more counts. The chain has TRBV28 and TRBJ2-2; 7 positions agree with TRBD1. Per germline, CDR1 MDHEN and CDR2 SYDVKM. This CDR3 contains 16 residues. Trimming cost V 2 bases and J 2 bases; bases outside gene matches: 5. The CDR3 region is CASSLGAGGNTGELFF. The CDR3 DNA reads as TGTGCCAGCAGTTTAGGGGCAGGGGGTAACACCGGGGAGCTGTTTTTT.

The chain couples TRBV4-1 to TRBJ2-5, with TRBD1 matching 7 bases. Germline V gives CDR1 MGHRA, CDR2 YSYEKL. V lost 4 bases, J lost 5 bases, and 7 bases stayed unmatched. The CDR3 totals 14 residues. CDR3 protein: CASSPEGQVETQYF. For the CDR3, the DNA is TGCGCCAGCAGCCCTGAAGGACAGGTCGAGACCCAGTACTTC.

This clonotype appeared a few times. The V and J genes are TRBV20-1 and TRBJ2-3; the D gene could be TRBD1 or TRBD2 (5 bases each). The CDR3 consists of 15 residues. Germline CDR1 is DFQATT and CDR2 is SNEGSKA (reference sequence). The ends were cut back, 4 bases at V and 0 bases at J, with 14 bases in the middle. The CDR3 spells CSAIVGGTSTDTQYF. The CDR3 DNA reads TGCAGTGCTATAGTTGGGGGTACTAGCACAGATACGCAGTATTTT.

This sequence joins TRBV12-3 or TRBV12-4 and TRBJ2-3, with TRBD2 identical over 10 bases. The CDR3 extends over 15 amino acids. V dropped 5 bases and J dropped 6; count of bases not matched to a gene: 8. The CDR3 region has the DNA TGTGCCAGCAGTCCCTCTAGCGGGGGCCGTGATACGCAGTATTTT. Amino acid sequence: CASSPSSGGRDTQYF.